This entry describes one T cell receptor (beta chain). Trimming stripped 6 bases from V and 13 bases from J, with 18 bases between. Germline-derived CDR1 and CDR2 are MDHEN and SYDVKM. CDR3 length: 13 residues. This sample is drawn from a study of blood T cell repertoires in COVID-19. Study-level information: From T cells, B-cell-depleted T cells, or PBMCs came the material, which was cDNA or gDNA.

Participants reported their clinical history, and cohort assignment relied on those reports. Recovered status in Cohort 3 required two negative PCRs, clearance, or symptom resolution. Authors' data handling: The authors estimated nucleated cell counts from reference gene primer amplification. Clones were read by immunoSEQ multiplex PCR, and TCRdb kept only the in-frame ones, dropping some. D and trimming were read from the DNA, whereas the V and J calls and clone size are those reported in that table. Of hundreds of thousands of clones in the sample, 80% to 95% were seen once. The sequence derives from a woman between 18 and 29 years old who had recovered from COVID-19. The rearrangement joins TRBV28 to TRBJ1-4; a possible D gene is TRBD1 (6 bases). Source material: PBMCs or T cells enriched from blood (not recorded which). The CDR3 DNA follows: TGTGCCAGCAGGGGGGCTGACCCGCTGGGACTGTTTTTT. It yields the protein CASRGADPLGLFF.